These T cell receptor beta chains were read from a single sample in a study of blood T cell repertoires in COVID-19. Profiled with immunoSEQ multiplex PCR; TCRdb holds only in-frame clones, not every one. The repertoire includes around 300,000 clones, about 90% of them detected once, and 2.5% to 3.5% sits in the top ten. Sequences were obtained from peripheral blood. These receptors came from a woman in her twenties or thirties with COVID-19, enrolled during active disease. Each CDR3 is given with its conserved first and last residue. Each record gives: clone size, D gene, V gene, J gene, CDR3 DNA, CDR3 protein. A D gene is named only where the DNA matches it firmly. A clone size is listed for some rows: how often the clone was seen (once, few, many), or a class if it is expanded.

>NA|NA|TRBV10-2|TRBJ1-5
TGCGCCAGCAGTGTTATGGGCTTCAATAGCAATCAGCCCCAGCATTTT
CASSVMGFNSNQPQHF
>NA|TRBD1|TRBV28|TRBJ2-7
TGTGCCAGCAGTCTTACAGGGGGCTATAGCTACGAGCAGTACTTC
CASSLTGGYSYEQYF
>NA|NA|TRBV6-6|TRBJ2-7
TGTGCCAGCAGTTACTCCGGGACCTACGAGCAGTACTTC
CASSYSGTYEQYF
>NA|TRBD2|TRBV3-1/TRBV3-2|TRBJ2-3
TGTGCCAGCACCTTTAGCGGGTCCATCACAGATACGCAGTATTTT
CASTFSGSITDTQYF
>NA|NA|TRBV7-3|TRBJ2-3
TGTGCCAGCAGCTTAACGTTAGTAGATACGCAGTATTTT
CASSLTLVDTQYF
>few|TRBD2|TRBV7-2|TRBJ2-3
TGTGCCAGCAGCTTAAGACTAGCGGGACCAACAGATACGCAGTATTTT
CASSLRLAGPTDTQYF
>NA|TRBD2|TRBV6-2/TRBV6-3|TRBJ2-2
TGTGCCAGCAGTTACCCAGGACTAGCGAACACCGGGGAGCTGTTTTTT
CASSYPGLANTGELFF
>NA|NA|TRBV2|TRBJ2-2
TGTGCCAGCAGTCGGGAAGATACGAACACCGGGGAGCTGTTTTTT
CASSREDTNTGELFF
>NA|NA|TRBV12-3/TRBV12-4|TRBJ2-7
TGTGCCAGCACCCGCCGCGAGGGTTACGAGCAGTACTTC
CASTRREGYEQYF
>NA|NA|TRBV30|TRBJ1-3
TGTGCCTGGAGTGTACATGTGGGGCTCCGAGGAAACACCATATATTTT
CAWSVHVGLRGNTIYF
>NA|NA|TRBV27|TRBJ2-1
TGTGCCAGCAGTTTAGGCCTAGCAGGTGAGCAGTTCTTC
CASSLGLAGEQFF
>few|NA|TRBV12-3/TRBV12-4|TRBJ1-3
TGTGCCAGCAGTCCCCCAGCGGACACCATATATTTT
CASSPPADTIYF
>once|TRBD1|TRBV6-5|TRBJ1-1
TGTGCCTCCGGCAGGGGGCGGACTGAAGCTTTCTTT
CASGRGRTEAFF
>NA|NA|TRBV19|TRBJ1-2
TGTGCCAGCCAAGTGGCAGGTGAATACTATGGCTACACCTTC
CASQVAGEYYGYTF
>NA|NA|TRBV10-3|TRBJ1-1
TGTGCCATCAGTGACCCCAGGGTTGGTGAAGCTTTCTTT
CAISDPRVGEAFF
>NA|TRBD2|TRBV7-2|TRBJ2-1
TGTGCCAGCAGCTTCGGACTAGCGGGAGGGCCGGTGCACAATGAGCAGTTCTTC
CASSFGLAGGPVHNEQFF
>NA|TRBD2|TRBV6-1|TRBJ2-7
TGTGCCAGCAGTGAAGTCTCTAGCGGGAGGCCCCTCTCCTACGAGCAGTACTTC
CASSEVSSGRPLSYEQYF
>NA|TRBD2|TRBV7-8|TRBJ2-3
TGTGCCAGCAGTACACGGGAGGGCACAGATACGCAGTATTTT
CASSTREGTDTQYF
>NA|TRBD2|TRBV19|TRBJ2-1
TGTGCCAGTACCCCTAGCGGGAGGGCCTACAATGAGCAGTTCTTC
CASTPSGRAYNEQFF
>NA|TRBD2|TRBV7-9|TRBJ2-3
TGTGCCAGCAGCCCTACACGGACTAGCGGGGAGGGTAATACGCAGTATTTT
CASSPTRTSGEGNTQYF
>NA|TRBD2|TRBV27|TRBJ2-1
TGTGCCAGCAGTCCTCTGGCTGGACTAGCGGGAGTGATAAATGAGCAGTTCTTC
CASSPLAGLAGVINEQFF
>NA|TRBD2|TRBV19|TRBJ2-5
TGTGCCAGTAGTATTGGAGCGGGAGGAGGAGAGACCCAGTACTTC
CASSIGAGGGETQYF
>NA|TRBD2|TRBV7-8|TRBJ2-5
TGTGCCAGCAGCTTATCCTTCGGACTAGCGGGAGTTGAGACCCAGTACTTC
CASSLSFGLAGVETQYF
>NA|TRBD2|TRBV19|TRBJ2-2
TGTGCCAGTAAGGCGGCTAGCGGAAACACCGGGGAGCTGTTTTTT
CASKAASGNTGELFF
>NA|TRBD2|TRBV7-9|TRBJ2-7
TGTGCCAGCAGCGCGGGAGGGTACTCCTACGAGCAGTACTTC
CASSAGGYSYEQYF
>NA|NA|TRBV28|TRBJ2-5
TGTGCCAGCAATCCGTCGACAGGCGGTTTAAGAGCGGCCCAGTACTTC
CASNPSTGGLRAAQYF
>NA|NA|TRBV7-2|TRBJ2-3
TGTGCCAGCAGCTTAGGCAGGTCTAGCACAGATACGCAGTATTTT
CASSLGRSSTDTQYF
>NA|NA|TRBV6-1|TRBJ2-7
TGTGCCAGCAGTGAGGATGAGGCCCACTACGAGCAGTACTTC
CASSEDEAHYEQYF
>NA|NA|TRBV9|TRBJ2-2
TGTGCCAGCAGCCCGAACAGGGAGGGGACCGGGGAGCTGTTTTTT
CASSPNREGTGELFF
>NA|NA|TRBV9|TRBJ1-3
TGTGCCAGCAGCGTAGCCAGCTCTGGAAACACCATATATTTT
CASSVASSGNTIYF